This T cell receptor beta chain was sequenced during a study of blood T cell repertoires in COVID-19. The wider study: T cells, B-cell-depleted T cells, or PBMCs provided the cDNA or gDNA that served as material.

The V end lost 5 bases, the J end lost 5 bases, and 15 bases lay between the germline ends. The CDR3 contains 14 residues. Looked up from germline, CDR1 is SGHTA and CDR2 is FQGTGA. Only in-frame clones appear in the TCRdb table, and some are missing; sequencing was by immunoSEQ multiplex PCR. The repertoire holds approximately 90,000 clones, with about 85% as singletons. The sample taken for sequencing was peripheral blood. The sequence was obtained from a human donor in a cohort sampled during active COVID-19. The rearrangement uses TRBV7-3 and TRBJ1-2, with a tentative D call TRBD1 (5 bases). The CDR3 DNA reads TGTGCCAGCAGCCCAGGGCCAGGACGGTATGGCTACACCTTC. This translates into CASSPGPGRYGYTF.